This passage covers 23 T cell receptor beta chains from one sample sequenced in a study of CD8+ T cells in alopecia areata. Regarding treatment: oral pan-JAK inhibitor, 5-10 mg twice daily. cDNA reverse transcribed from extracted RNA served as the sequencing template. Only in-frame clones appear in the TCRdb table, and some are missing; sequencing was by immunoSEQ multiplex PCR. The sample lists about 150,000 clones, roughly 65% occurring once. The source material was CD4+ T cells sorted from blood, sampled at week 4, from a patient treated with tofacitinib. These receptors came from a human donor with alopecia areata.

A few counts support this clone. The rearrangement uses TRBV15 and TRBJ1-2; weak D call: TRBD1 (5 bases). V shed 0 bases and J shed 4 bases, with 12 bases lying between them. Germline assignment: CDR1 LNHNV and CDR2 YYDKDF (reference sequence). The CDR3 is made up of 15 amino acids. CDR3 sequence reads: CATSRDRAQGYGYTF. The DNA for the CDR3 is TGTGCCACCAGCAGAGATCGGGCCCAGGGCTATGGCTACACCTTC.

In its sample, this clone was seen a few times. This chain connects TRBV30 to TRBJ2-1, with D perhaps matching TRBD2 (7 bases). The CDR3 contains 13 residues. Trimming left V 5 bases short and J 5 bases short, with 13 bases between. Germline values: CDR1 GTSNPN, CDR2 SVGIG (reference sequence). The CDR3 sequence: CAWGRGSDNEQFF. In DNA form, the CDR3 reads TGTGCCTGGGGGAGGGGGTCGGACAATGAGCAGTTCTTC. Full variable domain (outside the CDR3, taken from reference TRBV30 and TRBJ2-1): SQTIHQWPATLVQPVGSPLSLECTVEGTSNPNLYWYRQAAGRGLQLLFYSVGIGQISSEVPQNLSASRPQDRQFILSSKKLLLSDSGFYLCAWGRGSDNEQFFGPGTRLTVL.

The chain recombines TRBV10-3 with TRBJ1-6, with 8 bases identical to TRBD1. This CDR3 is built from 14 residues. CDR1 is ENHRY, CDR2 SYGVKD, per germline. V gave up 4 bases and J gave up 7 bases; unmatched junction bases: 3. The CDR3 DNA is TGTGCCATCAGTGGCACAGGGGGAAATTCACCCCTCCACTTT. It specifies CAISGTGGNSPLHF.

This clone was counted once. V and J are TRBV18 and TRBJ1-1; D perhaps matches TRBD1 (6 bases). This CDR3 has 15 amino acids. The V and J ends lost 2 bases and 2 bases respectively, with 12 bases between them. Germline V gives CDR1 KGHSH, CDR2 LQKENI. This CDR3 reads CASSPGAGVNTEAFF. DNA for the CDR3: TGTGCCAGCTCACCAGGGGCAGGGGTCAACACTGAAGCTTTCTTT.

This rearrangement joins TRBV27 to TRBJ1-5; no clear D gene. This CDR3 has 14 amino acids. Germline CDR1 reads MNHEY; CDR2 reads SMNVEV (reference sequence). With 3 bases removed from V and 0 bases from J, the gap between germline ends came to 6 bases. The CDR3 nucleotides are TGTGCCAGCAGTTTCCCCTATAGCAATCAGCCCCAGCATTTT. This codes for CASSFPYSNQPQHF.

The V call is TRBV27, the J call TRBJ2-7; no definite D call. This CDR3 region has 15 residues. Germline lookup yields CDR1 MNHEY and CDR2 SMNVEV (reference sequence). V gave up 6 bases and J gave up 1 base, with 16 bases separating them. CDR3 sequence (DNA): TGTGCCAGCAGAGTTGGGAACAGCCCATCCTACGAGCAGTACTTC. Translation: CASRVGNSPSYEQYF.

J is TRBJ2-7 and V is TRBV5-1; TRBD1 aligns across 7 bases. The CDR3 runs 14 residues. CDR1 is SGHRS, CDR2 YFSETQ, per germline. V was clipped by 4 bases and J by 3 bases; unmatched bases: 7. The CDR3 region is CASSHSQGDYEQYF. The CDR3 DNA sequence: TGCGCCAGCAGCCACTCTCAGGGGGACTACGAGCAGTACTTC.

The CDR3 is CSVDRWVAGKGYEQYF. CDR3 in DNA: TGCAGCGTTGACCGTTGGGTGGCAGGGAAGGGATACGAGCAGTACTTC. This rearrangement joins TRBV29-1 to TRBJ2-7, with a possible D match to TRBD1 (5 bases). Deletions cut 3 bases from V and 4 bases from J, with 22 bases between. This CDR3 spans 16 amino acids. Germline CDR1 and CDR2: SQVTM and ANQGSEA.

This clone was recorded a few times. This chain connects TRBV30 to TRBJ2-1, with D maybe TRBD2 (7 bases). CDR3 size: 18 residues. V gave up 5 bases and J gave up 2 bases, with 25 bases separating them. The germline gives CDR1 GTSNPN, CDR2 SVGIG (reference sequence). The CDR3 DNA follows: TGTGCCTGGGGGGCGTCGTATCCGCGGGGGCGCACCTACAATGAGCAGTTCTTC. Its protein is CAWGASYPRGRTYNEQFF.

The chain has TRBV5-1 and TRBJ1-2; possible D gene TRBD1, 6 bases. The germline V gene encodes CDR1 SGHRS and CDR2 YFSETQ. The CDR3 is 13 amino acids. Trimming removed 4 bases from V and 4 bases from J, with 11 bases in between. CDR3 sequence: CASSTGTSYGYTF. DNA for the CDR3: TGCGCCAGCAGCACTGGGACAAGCTATGGCTACACCTTC.

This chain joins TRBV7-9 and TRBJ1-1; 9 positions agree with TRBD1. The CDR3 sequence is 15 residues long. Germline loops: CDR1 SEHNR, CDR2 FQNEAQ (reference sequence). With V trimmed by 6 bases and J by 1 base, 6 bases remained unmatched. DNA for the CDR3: TGTGCCAGCAGGCAAAGGACAGGGGAGAACACTGAAGCTTTCTTT. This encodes CASRQRTGENTEAFF.

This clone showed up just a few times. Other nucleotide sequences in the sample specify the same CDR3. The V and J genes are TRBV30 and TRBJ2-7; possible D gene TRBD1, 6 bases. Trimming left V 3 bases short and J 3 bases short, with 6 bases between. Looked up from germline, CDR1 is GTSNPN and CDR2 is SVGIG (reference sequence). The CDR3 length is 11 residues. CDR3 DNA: TGTGCCTGGAGGGACAGCTACGAGCAGTACTTC. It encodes CAWRDSYEQYF.

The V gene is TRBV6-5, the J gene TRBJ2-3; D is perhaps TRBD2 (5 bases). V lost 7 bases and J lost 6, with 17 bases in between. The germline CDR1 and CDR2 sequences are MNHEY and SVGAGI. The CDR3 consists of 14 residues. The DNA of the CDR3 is TGTGCCAGCACGAGCTCACTAACGGGGGATACGCAGTATTTT. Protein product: CASTSSLTGDTQYF.

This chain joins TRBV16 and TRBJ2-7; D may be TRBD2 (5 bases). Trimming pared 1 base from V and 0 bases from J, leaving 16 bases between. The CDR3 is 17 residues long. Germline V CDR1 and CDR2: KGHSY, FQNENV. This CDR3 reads CASSQFPGPGSSYEQYF. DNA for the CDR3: TGTGCCAGCAGCCAATTTCCAGGCCCGGGGAGCTCCTACGAGCAGTACTTC.

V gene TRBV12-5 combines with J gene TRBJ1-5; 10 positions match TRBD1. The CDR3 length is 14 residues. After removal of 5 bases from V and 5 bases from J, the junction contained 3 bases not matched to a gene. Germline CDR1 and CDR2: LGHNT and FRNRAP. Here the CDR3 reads CASGTGQGYQPQHF. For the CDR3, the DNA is TGTGCTAGTGGTACGGGACAGGGGTATCAGCCCCAGCATTTT.

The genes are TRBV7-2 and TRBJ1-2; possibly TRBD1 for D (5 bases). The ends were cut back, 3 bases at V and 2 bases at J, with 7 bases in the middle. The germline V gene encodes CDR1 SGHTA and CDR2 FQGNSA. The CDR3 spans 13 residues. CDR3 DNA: TGTGCCAGCAGCTTTGCAGGGAACTATGGCTACACCTTC. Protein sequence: CASSFAGNYGYTF.

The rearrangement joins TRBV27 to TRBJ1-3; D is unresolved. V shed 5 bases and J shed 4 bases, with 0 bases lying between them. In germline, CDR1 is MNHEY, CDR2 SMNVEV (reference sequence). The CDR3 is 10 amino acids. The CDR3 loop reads CASSGNTIYF. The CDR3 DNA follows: TGTGCCAGCAGTGGAAACACCATATATTTT.

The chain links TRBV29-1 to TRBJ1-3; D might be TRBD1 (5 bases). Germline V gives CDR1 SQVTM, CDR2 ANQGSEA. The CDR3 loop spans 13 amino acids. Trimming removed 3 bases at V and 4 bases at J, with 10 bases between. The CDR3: CSVDQGSGNTIYF. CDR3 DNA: TGCAGCGTTGACCAGGGCTCAGGAAACACCATATATTTT.

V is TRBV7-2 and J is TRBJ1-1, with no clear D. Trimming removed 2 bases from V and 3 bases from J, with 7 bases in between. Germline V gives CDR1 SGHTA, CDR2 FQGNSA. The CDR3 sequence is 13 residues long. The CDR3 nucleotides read TGTGCCAGCAGCTTATGGGATGACACTGAAGCTTTCTTT. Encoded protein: CASSLWDDTEAFF. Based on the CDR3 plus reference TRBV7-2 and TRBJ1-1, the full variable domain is GAGVSQSPSNKVTEKGKDVELRCDPISGHTALYWYRQSLGQGLEFLIYFQGNSAPDKSGLPSDRFSAERTGGSVSTLTIQRTQQEDSAVYLCASSLWDDTEAFFGQGTRLTVV.

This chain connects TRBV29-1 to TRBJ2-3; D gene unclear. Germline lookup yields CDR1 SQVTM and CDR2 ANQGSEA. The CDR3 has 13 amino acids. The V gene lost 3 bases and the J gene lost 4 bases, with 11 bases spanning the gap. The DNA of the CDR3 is TGCAGCGTTGAGACACAGCCCCCAGATACGCAGTATTTT. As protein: CSVETQPPDTQYF.

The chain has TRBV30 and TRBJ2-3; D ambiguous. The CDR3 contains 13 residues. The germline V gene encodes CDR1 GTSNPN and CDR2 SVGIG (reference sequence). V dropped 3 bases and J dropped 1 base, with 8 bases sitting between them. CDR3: CAWRNGGTDTQYF. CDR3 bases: TGTGCCTGGAGAAATGGGGGCACAGATACGCAGTATTTT.

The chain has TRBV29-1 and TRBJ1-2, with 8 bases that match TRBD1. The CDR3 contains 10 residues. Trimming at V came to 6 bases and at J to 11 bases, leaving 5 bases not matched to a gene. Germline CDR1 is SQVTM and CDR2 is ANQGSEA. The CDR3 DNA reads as TGCAGCGTAGACAGGGGATTGTACACCTTC. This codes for CSVDRGLYTF.

The CDR3 DNA is TGTGCCATCAGTGAGACGGGACTCGGCTACGAGCAGTACTTC. It is translated as CAISETGLGYEQYF. The V call is TRBV10-3, the J call TRBJ2-7; D possibly corresponds to TRBD2 (6 bases). Trimming cost V 2 bases and J 3 bases, with 11 bases left between them. Per the germline V gene, CDR1 is ENHRY and CDR2 is SYGVKD. CDR3 length equals 14 residues.